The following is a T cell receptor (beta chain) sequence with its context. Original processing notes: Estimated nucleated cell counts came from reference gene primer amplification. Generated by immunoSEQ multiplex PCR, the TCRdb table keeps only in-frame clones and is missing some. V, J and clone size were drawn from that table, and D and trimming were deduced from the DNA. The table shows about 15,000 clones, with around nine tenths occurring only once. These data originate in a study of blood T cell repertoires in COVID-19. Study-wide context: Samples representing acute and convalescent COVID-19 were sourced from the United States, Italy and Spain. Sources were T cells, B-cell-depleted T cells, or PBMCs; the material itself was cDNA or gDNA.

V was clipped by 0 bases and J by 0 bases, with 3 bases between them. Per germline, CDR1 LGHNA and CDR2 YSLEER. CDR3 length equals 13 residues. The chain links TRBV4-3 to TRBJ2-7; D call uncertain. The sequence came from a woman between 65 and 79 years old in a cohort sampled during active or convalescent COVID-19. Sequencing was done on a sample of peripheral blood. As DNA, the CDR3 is TGCGCCAGCAGCCAAGAGGCCTCCTACGAGCAGTACTTC. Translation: CASSQEASYEQYF.